Here is one TCR beta chain with its context. This sample was taken from a study of blood T cell repertoires in COVID-19. V was pared by 5 bases and J by 4 bases, with 13 bases of the junction left unmatched. CDR3 size: 16 residues. Germline V CDR1 and CDR2: LGHNA, YSLEER. Sequenced by immunoSEQ multiplex PCR; TCRdb stores in-frame clones only, minus some. The sample includes fewer than 400,000 clones, approximately 82% of them seen just once. The rearrangement links TRBV4-3 to TRBJ1-2; 7 positions agree with TRBD1. The sequence was obtained from a man aged 30-40 years with active or convalescent COVID-19. The source material was peripheral blood. This CDR3 is CASSAGTVARVYGYTF. Written as DNA, the CDR3 is TGCGCCAGCAGCGCCGGGACAGTCGCCCGGGTCTATGGCTACACCTTC.